These T cell receptor beta chains were read from a single sample in a study of CXCR3-negative and CXCR3-positive naive CD8 T cells. TCRdb reprocessed the 5' RACE reads, keeping one entry per CDR3 protein, no DNA. This sample contains about 8,500 distinct CDR3 sequences. The specimen was naive CXCR3- CD8+ T cells from blood. These receptors all stem from a human donor in good health. Some clones in this sample may be carry-over from other donors' samples. CDR3s include the opening cysteine and the closing phenylalanine or tryptophan. For some rows the clone size is stated as once, few or many, or as a class when expanded; others skip it.

CDR3aa,v_gene,abundance,j_gene
CASSTLTGVNTEAFF,TRBV4-2,-,TRBJ1-1
CASSELRGADTQYF,TRBV6-1,-,TRBJ2-3
CASSEALLGASGLYNEQFF,TRBV6-1,medium-sized,TRBJ2-1
CSFTGTGGVEQYF,TRBV29-1,-,TRBJ2-7
CASSFKGYRGPEAFF,TRBV13,medium-sized,TRBJ1-1
CSVVQGRGEQFF,TRBV29-1,-,TRBJ2-1
CSDTDRVGHGYTF,TRBV29-1,medium-sized,TRBJ1-2
CSAKGAYGYTF,TRBV20-1,-,TRBJ1-2
CASSLATSGRAIDEQFF,TRBV4-3,medium-sized,TRBJ2-1
CASSFPGEQFF,TRBV19,-,TRBJ2-1
CSVAQDEGNTIYF,TRBV29-1,medium-sized,TRBJ1-3
CSVVPGPDTQYF,TRBV29-1,-,TRBJ2-3
CASSITGNNSPLHF,TRBV28,medium-sized,TRBJ1-6
CASSSGLAGMINEQFF,TRBV5-1,medium-sized,TRBJ2-1
CAISAGQGGYTF,TRBV10-3,-,TRBJ1-2
CASSQDRREGQETQYF,TRBV4-3,-,TRBJ2-5
CASSQLTIGSNYGYTF,TRBV4-2,medium-sized,TRBJ1-2
CSAGTSGGADTQYF,TRBV29-1,-,TRBJ2-3
CASSNRLAGTMEQYF,TRBV28,-,TRBJ2-7
CSVEVNWSNEQFF,TRBV29-1,medium-sized,TRBJ2-1
CASSSGRGYGYTF,TRBV13,-,TRBJ1-2
CASSQFSTDTQYF,TRBV4-1,-,TRBJ2-3
CSVGGASRWVYNEQFF,TRBV29-1,-,TRBJ2-1
CATRPGTDYFNYGYTF,TRBV2,medium-sized,TRBJ1-2
CSVEEGGSTDTQYF,TRBV29-1,-,TRBJ2-3
CASSRPTSGQETQYF,TRBV28,-,TRBJ2-5
CASSYFQGDGYTF,TRBV6-5,-,TRBJ1-2
CATSRDPRPYEQYF,TRBV15,-,TRBJ2-7
CASTLGDTQYF,TRBV12-3/TRBV12-4,medium-sized,TRBJ2-3
CASSWTGTPYEQYF,TRBV5-1,medium-sized,TRBJ2-7
CASSQDTSLSGYTF,TRBV4-2,-,TRBJ1-2
CSVDMNTEAFF,TRBV29-1,-,TRBJ1-1
CASSETGSPYEQYF,TRBV6-1,-,TRBJ2-7
CASSPGWDEQYF,TRBV7-9,-,TRBJ2-7
CASREKGNQPQHF,TRBV19,medium-sized,TRBJ1-5
CASSQDRGYQETQYF,TRBV4-1,medium-sized,TRBJ2-5
CSVEFSSPGQEFF,TRBV29-1,-,TRBJ2-1
CASSQNRDSKRGGQPQHF,TRBV23-1,-,TRBJ1-5
CSVLENNEQFF,TRBV29-1,-,TRBJ2-1
CSARGNPLAKNIQYF,TRBV20-1,-,TRBJ2-4
CAIGMAKNIQYF,TRBV3-2,medium-sized,TRBJ2-4
CASSFGSWTEAFF,TRBV7-2,-,TRBJ1-1
CSLRESETQYF,TRBV29-1,medium-sized,TRBJ2-5
CASGQGRDTEAFF,TRBV6-5,-,TRBJ1-1